What follows describes a single T cell receptor (beta chain). What it binds is unknown. Assay used: immunoSEQ multiplex PCR; TCRdb lists only in-frame clones, some missing. Of over 40,000 clones listed, approximately 83% are singletons. This entry belongs to a study of OX40 agonist ivuxolimab in advanced cancers. The study, taken as a whole, reports: CD8+ T cells (on average) carried more expanded clones than CD4+ T cells.

CDR1 SQVTM and CDR2 ANQGSEA come from the germline V gene. V was trimmed by 5 bases and J by 2 bases, leaving 9 bases between them. The CDR3 has 13 residues. The material was CD4+ or CD8+ T cells sorted from blood, obtained in a trial of the OX40 agonist ivuxolimab. The clonotype was recovered from an adult with an advanced solid tumor such as melanoma, head and neck, liver or kidney cancer. V usage is TRBV29-1 and J usage is TRBJ1-4; D remains unclear. CDR3 protein: CSVLGSTNEKLFF. The CDR3 nucleotides read TGCAGCGTTCTGGGGAGCACTAATGAAAAACTGTTTTTT. Combining the CDR3 with reference TRBV29-1 and TRBJ1-4 gives the whole variable domain SAVISQKPSRDICQRGTSLTIQCQVDSQVTMMFWYRQQPGQSLTLIATANQGSEATYESGFVIDKFPISRPNLTFSTLTVSNMSPEDSSIYLCSVLGSTNEKLFFGSGTQLSVL.